This TCR beta chain was sequenced for a study of T cell responses to AZD1222 COVID-19 vaccine. Study-level results: Baseline seropositivity occurred in only a handful of AZD1222 recipients. Clonal diversity may have been underestimated, and the donors were mostly white British, with more females than males. Regions left unmutated in variants are reportedly the target of nearly half of spike-specific TCRs.

V was trimmed by 6 bases and J by 1 base, leaving 13 bases between them. The CDR3 consists of 14 residues. The V gene's germline CDR1 is SGHKS and CDR2 YYEKEE (reference sequence). A remark on this clone: Its cognate antigen is unknown.

Here immunoSEQ multiplex PCR was the method, and the copy in TCRdb shows in-frame clones only, minus some. The table has about 84,000 clones, over 80% seen once. The clonotype originates from an adult who received the AZD1222 COVID-19 vaccine. The chain is built from TRBV5-5 and TRBJ2-5; no firm D call. Material: peripheral blood, obtained 28 days after the second AZD1222 dose. The CDR3 sequence is CASTLQRSQETQYF. In nucleotides, the CDR3 is TGTGCCAGCACTCTACAGCGATCCCAAGAGACCCAGTACTTC.